These 27 T cell receptor beta chains were all obtained from the same sample, sequenced in a study of somatic mutations in cytotoxic T cells in rheumatoid arthritis. Libraries were prepared by immunoSEQ multiplex PCR; TCRdb keeps only in-frame clonotypes and omits some of them. This table has around 2,200 clones, 84% appearing once. Sequencing was done on a sample of CD8+ T cells sorted from blood. Receptor source: an adult with rheumatoid arthritis.

The rearrangement joins TRBV7-5 to TRBJ2-2; the listed D gene, TRBD2, was not tested against the DNA. TRBV7-5 is tagged as a pseudogene. This CDR3 contains 21 residues. The CDR3 is CVRSFPPGGTSGGPHTGELFF. CDR3 DNA sequence: TGTGTCAGAAGCTTCCCTCCCGGGGGGACTAGCGGGGGGCCCCACACCGGGGAGCTGTTTTTT.

The chain is built from TRBV4-3 and TRBJ1-3; possibly TRBD1 for D (5 bases). CDR3 length equals 17 residues. The V gene lost 1 base and the J gene lost 0 bases, with 13 bases spanning the gap. From germline, CDR1 is LGHNA and CDR2 YSLEER. This CDR3 reads CASSQGPAQGSGNTIYF. DNA of the CDR3: TGCGCCAGCAGCCAAGGTCCCGCCCAGGGCTCTGGAAACACCATATATTTT.

The V gene is TRBV12-5, the J gene TRBJ1-2; 10 nucleotides match TRBD1. The germline V gene encodes CDR1 LGHNT and CDR2 FRNRAP. This CDR3 has 16 amino acids. V lost 4 bases to trimming and J lost 4 bases; unmatched junction nucleotides: 9. The CDR3 region is CASGSRQGAVSYGYTF. CDR3 in DNA: TGTGCTAGTGGTTCAAGACAGGGGGCAGTTAGCTATGGCTACACCTTC.

CDR3 loop: CATSRDRGAGSYEQYF. CDR3 bases: TGTGCCACCAGCAGAGATCGGGGGGCAGGGAGCTACGAGCAGTACTTC. The chain is built from TRBV15 and TRBJ2-7; a weak D match, TRBD2 (7 bases). Trimming left V 0 bases short and J 3 bases short, with 15 bases between. CDR1 and CDR2 (germline): LNHNV, YYDKDF (reference sequence). CDR3 size: 16 residues. Looking up the rest from reference TRBV15 and TRBJ2-7 gives the full variable domain: DAMVIQNPRYQVTQFGKPVTLSCSQTLNHNVMYWYQQKSSQAPKLLFHYYDKDFNNEADTPDNFQSRRPNTSFCFLDIRSPGLGDTAMYLCATSRDRGAGSYEQYFGPGTRLTVT.

This chain links TRBV19 with TRBJ1-5, with TRBD1 matching 10 bases. With V trimmed by 5 bases and J by 0 bases, 10 bases remained unmatched. This CDR3 is built from 18 residues. Germline V lookup: CDR1 LNHDA, CDR2 SQIVND (reference sequence). DNA for the CDR3: TGTGCCAGTAGTCTAGGAGGGACAGGGGTTTATAGCAATCAGCCCCAGCATTTT. The encoded protein is CASSLGGTGVYSNQPQHF.

This clone was seen more than once but under ten times. The sample contains more than one DNA sequence encoding this CDR3. The rearrangement joins TRBV7-2 to TRBJ2-7; 7 bases agree with TRBD2. This CDR3 contains 14 residues. J lost 3 bases, V lost 1 base, and 3 bases had no gene match. CDR1 SGHTA and CDR2 FQGNSA come from the germline V gene. The CDR3 DNA reads as TGTGCCAGCAGCTTAGGGGGGGGACTCTACGAGCAGTACTTC. Protein sequence: CASSLGGGLYEQYF. Complete variable domain (other parts from reference TRBV7-2 and TRBJ2-7): GAGVSQSPSNKVTEKGKDVELRCDPISGHTALYWYRQSLGQGLEFLIYFQGNSAPDKSGLPSDRFSAERTGGSVSTLTIQRTQQEDSAVYLCASSLGGGLYEQYFGPGTRLTVT.

This clone was recorded only once. The rearrangement links TRBV2 to TRBJ2-1, with D perhaps TRBD1 (5 bases). The CDR3 covers 16 residues. Trimming took 3 bases from V and 0 from J, leaving 12 bases between them. Germline V lookup: CDR1 SNHLY, CDR2 FYNNEI. The CDR3 DNA reads TGTGCCAGCAGTGACCCGACAGATAGCTCCTACAATGAGCAGTTCTTC. This codes for CASSDPTDSSYNEQFF.

The chain joins TRBV5-5 to TRBJ2-3; D possibly matches TRBD1 or TRBD2 (5 bases each). V gave up 2 bases and J gave up 0 bases, with 7 bases separating them. There are 14 residues in the CDR3. Germline loops: CDR1 SGHKS, CDR2 YYEKEE (reference sequence). CDR3 region: CASSFRDSTDTQYF. DNA of the CDR3: TGTGCCAGCAGCTTCCGGGACAGCACAGATACGCAGTATTTT.

The chain couples TRBV6-1 to TRBJ1-1; D unclear. Germline-derived CDR1 and CDR2 are MNHNS and SASEGT. Trimming removed 7 bases at V and 4 bases at J, with 4 bases between. The CDR3 runs 10 residues. CDR3 amino acids: CASTSTEAFF. As DNA, the CDR3 is TGTGCCAGCACAAGCACTGAAGCTTTCTTT.

V gene TRBV6-5 combines with J gene TRBJ1-1; 8 bases agree with TRBD1. Germline CDR1 is MNHEY and CDR2 is SVGAGI. This CDR3 is built from 15 residues. V shed 5 bases and J 2 bases; nucleotides not matched to a gene: 7. CDR3 sequence: CASSRSAGGNTEAFF. CDR3 sequence (DNA): TGTGCCAGCAGTCGATCTGCAGGGGGCAACACTGAAGCTTTCTTT.

This clone has just one count. The rearrangement links TRBV29-1 to TRBJ2-1, with TRBD1 matching over 7 bases. V trimming: 2 bases; J trimming: 5 bases; junction bases outside the gene matches: 18. Germline lookup yields CDR1 SQVTM and CDR2 ANQGSEA. The CDR3 is made up of 18 amino acids. The CDR3 coding sequence is TGCAGCGTTGAAAAACCCCCTGATCCGGGACAGCCAAACAATGAGCAGTTCTTC. Translation: CSVEKPPDPGQPNNEQFF.

This clone was seen a single time. The chain links TRBV28 to TRBJ2-7; the D gene is possibly TRBD1 (6 bases). Trimming took 8 bases from V and 2 from J, leaving 7 bases between them. The CDR3 totals 11 residues. Germline V gives CDR1 MDHEN, CDR2 SYDVKM. The CDR3 reads CASQGTYEQYF. In DNA form, the CDR3 reads TGTGCCAGCCAGGGGACCTACGAGCAGTACTTC.

The chain uses TRBV6-4 and TRBJ2-2; D remains unclear. The CDR3 consists of 13 residues. Per germline, CDR1 MRHNA and CDR2 SNTAGT. V dropped 3 bases and J dropped 3 bases, with 5 bases sitting between them. CDR3 bases: TGTGCCAGCAGTGAAACTGACACCGGGGAGCTGTTTTTT. Translation gives CASSETDTGELFF.

This clone was counted once. The CDR3 region has the DNA TGTGCCACCTCGAGGACGGACACCGGGGAGCTGTTTTTT. Translation: CATSRTDTGELFF. The chain joins TRBV15 to TRBJ2-2; D not resolved. V lost 8 bases and J lost 3, with 10 bases in between. CDR3 size: 13 residues. Germline loops: CDR1 LNHNV, CDR2 YYDKDF (reference sequence).

The chain uses TRBV7-9 and TRBJ2-2, with 9 nucleotides matching TRBD2. V shed 1 base and J 6 bases; nucleotides not matched to a gene: 9. This CDR3 has 17 amino acids. CDR1 is SEHNR and CDR2 is FQNEAQ in the germline V gene (reference sequence). In nucleotides, the CDR3 is TGTGCCAGCAGCTTAGGGGGAATAGCGGGGGCCGCCGGGGAGCTGTTTTTT. It yields the protein CASSLGGIAGAAGELFF.

V gene TRBV2 combines with J gene TRBJ2-1; 9 positions match TRBD2. The CDR3 has 18 amino acids. CDR1 is SNHLY, CDR2 FYNNEI, per germline. The junction had 9 bases not matched to a gene; V was cut back by 2 bases and J by 1 base. The CDR3 bases are TGTGCCAGCAGTGAAAGGGCGGGGGGGCCCTGGTCCTACAATGAGCAGTTCTTC. It translates to CASSERAGGPWSYNEQFF.

The V call is TRBV29-1, the J call TRBJ1-1, with TRBD1 matching 7 bases. Germline V gene lookup returns CDR1 SQVTM and CDR2 ANQGSEA. J gave up 7 bases and V 4 bases, and 6 bases lay outside the gene matches. The CDR3 is 12 amino acids. The CDR3 spells CSVGPGGVEAFF. The CDR3 nucleotides are TGCAGCGTTGGCCCAGGGGGTGTTGAAGCTTTCTTT. Using reference TRBV29-1 and TRBJ1-1 for the parts outside the CDR3, the full variable domain is SAVISQKPSRDICQRGTSLTIQCQVDSQVTMMFWYRQQPGQSLTLIATANQGSEATYESGFVIDKFPISRPNLTFSTLTVSNMSPEDSSIYLCSVGPGGVEAFFGQGTRLTVV.

The CDR3 spells CASSLRYSNTGELFF. The CDR3, as DNA: TGTGCCAGCAGCTTGCGTTACTCGAACACCGGGGAGCTGTTTTTT. The chain recombines TRBV5-6 with TRBJ2-2; D gene unclear. CDR1 and CDR2 from the germline V gene are SGHDT and YYEEEE. CDR3 size: 15 residues. With 1 base removed from V and 0 bases from J, the gap between germline ends came to 7 bases.

A single count supports this clone. This CDR3 reads CASSQDSGGTEAFF. For the CDR3, the DNA is TGTGCCAGCAGCCAAGATTCCGGGGGCACTGAAGCTTTCTTT. The chain recombines TRBV4-2 with TRBJ1-1; the D gene is possibly TRBD1 (5 bases). Per the germline V gene, CDR1 is LGHNA and CDR2 is YNFKEQ. The CDR3 totals 14 residues. The germline V and J ends were trimmed by 0 bases and 4 bases, with 9 bases remaining between them.

The V and J genes are TRBV5-1 and TRBJ2-7; the D is unclear. The CDR3 spans 14 residues. Germline values: CDR1 SGHRS, CDR2 YFSETQ. The ends were cut back, 0 bases at V and 5 bases at J, with 12 bases in the middle. The CDR3 region is CASSLVLSYHEQYF. The DNA for the CDR3 is TGCGCCAGCAGCTTGGTTCTATCGTACCACGAGCAGTACTTC. Drawing the rest from reference TRBV5-1 and TRBJ2-7, the complete variable domain is KAGVTQTPRYLIKTRGQQVTLSCSPISGHRSVSWYQQTPGQGLQFLFEYFSETQRNKGNFPGRFSGRQFSNSRSEMNVSTLELGDSALYLCASSLVLSYHEQYFGPGTRLTVT.

This clone appeared once. This chain joins TRBV27 and TRBJ1-2; the D is unclear. The germline V gene encodes CDR1 MNHEY and CDR2 SMNVEV (reference sequence). Trimming shortened V by 6 bases and J by 8 bases, and 10 bases separated the two germline ends. There are 11 residues in the CDR3. The CDR3 coding sequence is TGTGCCAGCAGAGGCCCGTGGGGCTACACCTTC. Its protein product is CASRGPWGYTF.

The chain carries TRBV19 and TRBJ2-7; 12 bases are shared with TRBD2. The CDR3 has 15 amino acids. The trim removed 5 bases at V and 3 bases at J, leaving 5 bases unmatched. In germline, CDR1 is LNHDA, CDR2 SQIVND (reference sequence). The CDR3 protein is CASSLRTSGVYEQYF. CDR3 DNA: TGTGCCAGTAGTCTTAGGACTAGCGGGGTCTACGAGCAGTACTTC.

This CDR3 is CASSDLDYYEQYF. In nucleotides, the CDR3 is TGTGCCAGCAGTGACTTGGACTACTACGAGCAGTACTTC. The chain uses TRBV6-1 and TRBJ2-7, with TRBD2 as a possible D gene (6 bases). V gave up 3 bases and J gave up 3 bases, with 9 bases separating them. Germline CDR1 reads MNHNS; CDR2 reads SASEGT. CDR3 length: 13 residues.

The gene calls are TRBV5-4 and TRBJ2-5; 13 bases align to TRBD2. Germline values: CDR1 SGHNT, CDR2 YYREEE (reference sequence). The CDR3 length is 15 residues. V shed 7 bases, J shed 4 bases, and the junction held 7 bases outside the gene matches. The CDR3 DNA reads TGTGCCAGCTCACCGGGACTAGCGGGGATAGAGACCCAGTACTTC. Its protein product is CASSPGLAGIETQYF.

This clone was counted between two and nine times. As DNA, the CDR3 is TGCGCCAGCAGGGGCGAGACAGGGGGCTGGGAGCAGTACTTC. Translation: CASRGETGGWEQYF. The rearrangement uses TRBV10-2 and TRBJ2-7; 10 positions match TRBD1. The germline V gene has CDR1 WSHSY and CDR2 SAAADI. There are 14 residues in the CDR3. With V trimmed by 6 bases and J by 7 bases, 9 bases remained unmatched.

CDR3 sequence: CASSLRRLRQETQYF. The CDR3 coding sequence is TGTGCCAGCAGTCTTCGGCGACTCAGACAAGAGACCCAGTACTTC. The chain combines TRBV27 with TRBJ2-5; D is undetermined. Germline-derived CDR1 and CDR2 are MNHEY and SMNVEV (reference sequence). The length of the CDR3 is 15 residues. Trimming took 5 bases from V and 2 from J, leaving 15 bases between them.

The chain's CDR3 is CASSPDSTEAFF. CDR3 sequence (DNA): TGTGCCAGCAGCCCGGACAGCACTGAAGCTTTCTTT. This sequence joins TRBV9 and TRBJ1-1; weak D call: TRBD1 (6 bases). CDR1 SGDLS and CDR2 YYNGEE come from the germline V gene. Trimming removed 4 bases at V and 4 bases at J, with 8 bases between. The CDR3 has 12 residues.